The 20 T cell receptor beta chains listed next were all sequenced from one sample in a study of T cells after yellow fever vaccination (dated by TCRdb to about 2019). The intended sense of this specimen's treatment or condition label: live attenuated yellow fever vaccine strain. Preparation of the library involved 5' RACE. The sequencer was an Illumina HiSeq 2500. TCRdb passed the public sequencing reads through fastp at Q25 and MiXCR, retaining productive beta sequences. When rows share a CDR3 protein, they turn into one entry using the most common DNA and genes. The sample data list approximately 31,000 distinct CDR3 sequences, and more than 9% of these were observed just once. In total, the top ten clones hold around 10% of the sample. The starting material was PBMCs, either bulk or a sorted T-cell subset (CD4+, CD8+, memory, or dextramer-sorted; not recorded which), obtained around 15 days after the first yellow fever vaccination. These receptors originate from a man younger than 35 who received the YFV17D yellow fever vaccine.

This clonotype was detected ten times or more. The chain uses TRBV4-3 and TRBJ2-2; D unresolved. V was cut by 1 base and J by 4 bases, with 13 bases left in between. There are 16 residues in the CDR3. Germline values: CDR1 LGHNA, CDR2 YSLEER. The CDR3 sequence is CASSQGETATTGELFF. CDR3 coding DNA: TGCGCCAGCAGCCAAGGCGAAACGGCAACCACCGGGGAGCTGTTTTTT.

Ten or more counts support this clonotype. V and J are TRBV5-6 and TRBJ2-5; a possible D gene is TRBD2 (6 bases). This CDR3 has 14 amino acids. Germline loops: CDR1 SGHDT, CDR2 YYEEEE. Trimming took 5 bases from V and 2 from J, leaving 13 bases between them. The CDR3 bases are TGTGCCAGCAGTCGGCCCCGGGGGCAAGAGACCCAGTACTTC. Protein product: CASSRPRGQETQYF.

This clonotype showed up many times. This rearrangement joins TRBV4-3 to TRBJ2-3; D is possibly TRBD2 (7 bases). There are 15 residues in the CDR3. Between the trimmed V and J ends, which lost 1 base and 1 base, there was a span of 9 bases. Germline V gives CDR1 LGHNA, CDR2 YSLEER. The CDR3 bases are TGCGCCAGCAGCCAAGGGGGGGGGCGCACAGATACGCAGTATTTT. It encodes CASSQGGGRTDTQYF.

This clonotype was picked up many times. The V gene is TRBV20-1, the J gene TRBJ1-5, with D unclear. In germline, CDR1 is DFQATT, CDR2 SNEGSKA (reference sequence). CDR3 length: 15 amino acids. V lost 0 bases and J lost 4, with 13 bases in between. The CDR3 DNA reads as TGCAGTGCTAGAGACAGACTGACGGTTAATCAGCCCCAGCATTTT. Its protein is CSARDRLTVNQPQHF.

Details on this clonotype: One base away lies a much larger clone, so this may be a sequencing read error. The chain uses TRBV12-3 or TRBV12-4 and TRBJ2-3, with D perhaps TRBD1 (8 bases). V lost 7 bases to trimming and J lost 4 bases, with 18 bases between them. The CDR3 has 15 residues. The chain's CDR3 is CASNPTGGGSDTQYF. DNA of the CDR3: TGTGCCAGCAACCCCACAGGGGGGGGGTCAGATACGCAGTATTTT.

V usage is TRBV6-5 and J usage is TRBJ2-3; D is possibly TRBD1 (5 bases). V lost 2 bases and J 1 base, leaving 10 bases between the germline ends. Per germline, CDR1 MNHEY and CDR2 SVGAGI. The length of the CDR3 is 15 residues. Here the CDR3 reads CASSYPREGTDTQYF. As DNA, the CDR3 is TGTGCCAGCAGTTACCCCAGGGAAGGCACAGATACGCAGTATTTT.

This clonotype has at least ten counts. The rearrangement joins TRBV12-3 or TRBV12-4 to TRBJ2-2; D may be TRBD1 (5 bases). Trimming removed 6 bases from V and 6 bases from J, with 5 bases in between. This CDR3 has 11 residues. CDR3 protein: CASSRAGELFF. The DNA of the CDR3 is TGTGCCAGCAGCAGGGCCGGGGAGCTGTTTTTT.

This clonotype was observed many times. V is TRBV9 and J is TRBJ2-5, with TRBD2 as a possible D gene (6 bases). This CDR3 comprises 14 residues. Per germline, CDR1 SGDLS and CDR2 YYNGEE. The ends were cut back, 2 bases at V and 5 bases at J, with 13 bases in the middle. The CDR3 DNA follows: TGTGCCAGCAGCGTGACTTTGGGAGGCGAGACCCAGTACTTC. Residues: CASSVTLGGETQYF. Full variable domain (missing parts from reference TRBV9 and TRBJ2-5): DSGVTQTPKHLITATGQRVTLRCSPRSGDLSVYWYQQSLDQGLQFLIQYYNGEERAKGNILERFSAQQFPDLHSELNLSSLELGDSALYFCASSVTLGGETQYFGPGTRLLVL.

This clonotype came up many times. This chain links TRBV7-2 with TRBJ2-1; 9 bases fit TRBD1. Germline assignment: CDR1 SGHTA and CDR2 FQGNSA. J lost 9 bases, V lost 3 bases, and 9 bases had no gene match. CDR3 length equals 15 residues. DNA for the CDR3: TGTGCCAGCAGCTTCAACAGGGGGCTCCCTATTGAGCAGTTCTTC. Amino acids: CASSFNRGLPIEQFF.

This clonotype was picked up many times. This rearrangement joins TRBV12-3 or TRBV12-4 to TRBJ1-2; TRBD1 matches 12 bases. This CDR3 region has 15 residues. Trimming cost V 4 bases and J 6 bases; bases outside gene matches: 6. CDR3 region: CASSSSGTGGDGYTF. CDR3 DNA: TGTGCCAGCAGTTCTTCCGGGACAGGGGGCGATGGCTACACCTTC.

Ten or more counts support this clonotype. The chain combines TRBV20-1 with TRBJ2-7, with 11 bases lining up with TRBD1. There are 12 residues in the CDR3. CDR1 DFQATT and CDR2 SNEGSKA come from the germline V gene (reference sequence). J was trimmed by 7 bases and V by 7 bases; bases with no gene match: 6. This chain's CDR3 is CSVGTGGREQYF. The DNA for the CDR3 is TGCAGTGTGGGGACAGGGGGTCGAGAGCAGTACTTC.

This clonotype was seen ten or more times. The rearrangement uses TRBV12-3 or TRBV12-4 and TRBJ2-1, with 11 bases lining up with TRBD2. V dropped 5 bases and J dropped 9; count of bases not matched to a gene: 12. The length of the CDR3 is 16 residues. The CDR3 DNA sequence: TGTGCCAGCAGTCCTTACCCTAGCGGGGGGTTTGCTGAGCAGTTCTTC. Translating gives CASSPYPSGGFAEQFF.

In this sample, this clonotype turned up many times. The chain couples TRBV6-2 or TRBV6-3 to TRBJ1-6, with D unresolved. V lost 5 bases and J 7 bases, leaving 12 bases between the germline ends. The CDR3 has 14 residues. The germline V gene has CDR1 MNHEY and CDR2 SVGEGT. CDR3 protein: CASSRHGRNSPLHF. CDR3 bases: TGTGCCAGCAGTCGACACGGTAGGAATTCACCCCTCCACTTT.

Many counts were recorded for this clonotype. The V and J genes are TRBV6-5 and TRBJ1-5; unclear D gene. The CDR3 is 14 residues long. Germline V CDR1 and CDR2: MNHEY, SVGAGI. The V end lost 6 bases, the J end lost 2 bases, and 11 bases lay between the germline ends. CDR3 in amino acids: CASSRAVGNQPQHF. The DNA of the CDR3 is TGTGCCAGCAGCCGAGCGGTGGGCAATCAGCCCCAGCATTTT.

This clonotype is judged large. V gene TRBV15 combines with J gene TRBJ2-2, with 8 bases fitting TRBD2. CDR1 is LNHNV, CDR2 YYDKDF, per germline (reference sequence). The V and J ends lost 0 bases and 6 bases, in that order; junction bases with no gene match: 3. This CDR3 comprises 15 residues. The CDR3 here is CATSRDTGGPGELFF. For the CDR3, the DNA is TGTGCCACCAGCAGAGATACGGGGGGGCCCGGGGAGCTGTTTTTT.

This clonotype has a count of ten or more. The genes are TRBV4-3 and TRBJ2-1; D unclear. The CDR3 length is 13 residues. Trimming took off 1 base at V and 2 bases at J, with 3 bases between the two ends. The germline gives CDR1 LGHNA, CDR2 YSLEER. Here the CDR3 reads CASSQGPYNEQFF. DNA of the CDR3: TGCGCCAGCAGCCAAGGGCCCTACAATGAGCAGTTCTTC.

This clonotype was seen at least ten times. The chain uses TRBV7-2 and TRBJ2-2, with TRBD1 as a possible D gene (6 bases). The ends were cut back, 5 bases at V and 4 bases at J, with 11 bases in the middle. Germline CDR1 reads SGHTA; CDR2 reads FQGNSA. The CDR3 is 14 residues long. CDR3 nucleotides: TGTGCCAGCAGCCTAGACAGGAGCACCGGGGAGCTGTTTTTT. Its translation: CASSLDRSTGELFF.

This clonotype was picked up a small number of times. The J gene is TRBJ2-3, the V gene TRBV7-3; 8 nucleotides match TRBD2. The CDR3 is 16 amino acids. Germline CDR1 SGHTA, CDR2 FQGTGA. After removal of 5 bases from V and 5 bases from J, the junction contained 12 bases not matched to a gene. The chain's CDR3 is CASSPRGGAGGDTQYF. The CDR3 DNA is TGTGCCAGCAGCCCTCGGGGGGGGGCTGGAGGAGATACGCAGTATTTT.

This clonotype was found many times. The chain carries TRBV5-1 and TRBJ2-6; D ambiguous. V was clipped by 2 bases and J by 0 bases, with 3 bases between them. The CDR3 consists of 14 residues. Germline values: CDR1 SGHRS, CDR2 YFSETQ. The CDR3 region is CASSFSSGANVLTF. The DNA for the CDR3 is TGCGCCAGCAGCTTTAGCTCTGGGGCCAACGTCCTGACTTTC.

This clonotype was counted many times. The chain has TRBV4-3 and TRBJ1-1; D remains unclear. Germline CDR1 is LGHNA and CDR2 is YSLEER. Trimming removed 0 bases at V and 2 bases at J, with 7 bases between. This CDR3 has 14 residues. This CDR3 is CASSQDMGNTEAFF. In DNA, the CDR3 is TGCGCCAGCAGCCAAGACATGGGAAACACTGAAGCTTTCTTT.